The 8 T cell receptor beta chains given below trace back to one sample, sequenced in a study of control samples from healthy donors and cancer patients. Sequencing used immunoSEQ multiplex PCR; TCRdb keeps in-frame clones, though not all of them. The table shows 150,000 to 200,000 clones, with approximately 86% occurring only once. The sample consisted of blood. Source of these receptors: a young man in good health.

This chain joins TRBV28 and TRBJ2-7; D possibly corresponds to TRBD1 (5 bases). The V and J ends lost 5 bases and 0 bases respectively, with 17 bases between them. The V gene's germline CDR1 is MDHEN and CDR2 SYDVKM. The CDR3 sequence is 16 residues long. The CDR3 DNA reads as TGTGCCAGCAGTCCCTGGTCAGGGTCGAGCTCCTACGAGCAGTACTTC. Translated, it gives CASSPWSGSSSYEQYF.

This chain uses TRBV7-9 with TRBJ2-3; D gene unclear. The CDR3 length is 12 residues. Germline V gives CDR1 SEHNR, CDR2 FQNEAQ (reference sequence). Trimming shortened V by 1 base and J by 9 bases, and 8 bases separated the two germline ends. In DNA form, the CDR3 reads TGTGCCAGCAGCTTAGATGGTTTCACGCAGTATTTT. Amino acids: CASSLDGFTQYF.

V gene TRBV11-3 combines with J gene TRBJ2-2, with 8 bases lining up with TRBD1. The CDR3 covers 15 residues. Germline-derived CDR1 and CDR2 are SGHNT and YENEEA. V was clipped by 1 base and J by 4 bases; unmatched bases: 2. The DNA of the CDR3 is TGTGCCAGCAGCTTAGTAACAGGGGGCACCGGGGAGCTGTTTTTT. It yields the protein CASSLVTGGTGELFF.

This chain connects TRBV9 to TRBJ1-2; D unclear. V lost 3 bases and J lost 5, with 11 bases in between. This CDR3 has 13 amino acids. CDR1 SGDLS and CDR2 YYNGEE come from the germline V gene. The CDR3 DNA sequence: TGTGCCAGCAGCGACCTCTTCGGGTATGGCTACACCTTC. As protein: CASSDLFGYGYTF.

This clone was observed a few times. V usage is TRBV19 and J usage is TRBJ1-1; D not resolved. The germline gives CDR1 LNHDA, CDR2 SQIVND (reference sequence). The ends were cut back, 0 bases at V and 6 bases at J, with 14 bases in the middle. There are 15 residues in the CDR3. The CDR3 is CASSIDTAGGAEAFF. Written as DNA, the CDR3 is TGTGCCAGTAGTATAGATACGGCGGGCGGCGCTGAAGCTTTCTTT.

The chain recombines TRBV9 with TRBJ1-1, with D perhaps matching TRBD1 (5 bases). Germline assignment: CDR1 SGDLS and CDR2 YYNGEE. Trimming left V 4 bases short and J 3 bases short, with 10 bases between. The CDR3 is 13 residues long. For the CDR3, the DNA is TGTGCCAGCAGCCGGCAGGGAGACACTGAAGCTTTCTTT. It encodes CASSRQGDTEAFF.

The genes are TRBV5-4 and TRBJ2-7; possibly TRBD1 for D (5 bases). The CDR3 runs 14 residues. Germline V CDR1 and CDR2: SGHNT, YYREEE (reference sequence). Trimming shortened V by 2 bases and J by 5 bases, and 14 bases separated the two germline ends. The CDR3, as DNA: TGTGCCAGCAGCTTAGGGGTGCCCCCGGACGAGCAGTACTTC. Translated: CASSLGVPPDEQYF.

This clone was observed a handful of times. The J gene is TRBJ1-6, the V gene TRBV30; the match to TRBD1 covers 11 bases. This CDR3 comprises 15 residues. J lost 10 bases, V lost 2 bases, and 7 bases had no gene match. Germline V gives CDR1 GTSNPN, CDR2 SVGIG (reference sequence). The CDR3 nucleotides are TGTGCCTGGAGTATTGGACAGGGGGCAAGCTCACCCCTCCACTTT. It codes for CAWSIGQGASSPLHF. The full variable domain, its missing parts supplied by reference TRBV30 and TRBJ1-6, is SQTIHQWPATLVQPVGSPLSLECTVEGTSNPNLYWYRQAAGRGLQLLFYSVGIGQISSEVPQNLSASRPQDRQFILSSKKLLLSDSGFYLCAWSIGQGASSPLHFGNGTRLTVT.